A single sample gave rise to the 27 T cell receptor beta chains below, sequenced in a study of vaccination and CD4 T cells after COVID-19. Sequencing of the DNA from cultured CD4+ T cells was carried out with the Oncomine TCR Beta short-read assay. Each CDR3 protein is one row after TCRdb ran MiXCR on the PCR reads. The sample shows around 12,000 distinct CDR3 sequences, 77% of them seen only once. For these receptors, no antigen is known. As to treatment: roughly ten-day PBMC culture with coronavirus spike peptide pools or control peptides (ViraFEST assay). Sequenced: CD4+ T cells from blood, cultured in vitro. Receptors were obtained from a human donor who had recovered from COVID-19.

V usage is TRBV28 and J usage is TRBJ2-1, with 9 nucleotides matching TRBD2. There are 15 residues in the CDR3. V was pared by 7 bases and J by 6 bases, with 10 bases of the junction left unmatched. CDR1 and CDR2 (germline): MDHEN, SYDVKM. CDR3 sequence reads: CASNLRLAVSNEQFF. CDR3 DNA sequence: TGTGCCAGCAATCTGAGACTAGCGGTAAGCAATGAGCAGTTCTTC.

This sequence joins TRBV7-6 and TRBJ2-6; TRBD2 aligns across 8 bases. The germline V gene has CDR1 SGHVS and CDR2 FNYEAQ. With 1 base clipped from V and 2 bases from J, the junction kept 4 bases outside the gene matches. This CDR3 has 17 residues. In DNA, the CDR3 is TGTGCCAGCAGCTTAGTGAGCGGGAGAACTGGGGCCAACGTCCTGACTTTC. This codes for CASSLVSGRTGANVLTF.

The chain combines TRBV6-1 with TRBJ2-2; D is ambiguous. The germline V gene encodes CDR1 MNHNS and CDR2 SASEGT. Trimming took 5 bases from V and 5 from J, leaving 15 bases between them. The CDR3 sequence is 15 residues long. In DNA, the CDR3 is TGTGCCAGCAGTCCTCCCGGACCCTTAACCGGGGAGCTGTTTTTT. This encodes CASSPPGPLTGELFF.

This rearrangement joins TRBV25-1 to TRBJ1-3; D is uncertain. The germline gives CDR1 MGHDK, CDR2 SYGVNS. V lost 4 bases to trimming and J lost 2 bases, with 0 bases between them. The CDR3 contains 11 residues. The CDR3 nucleotides read TGTGCCAGCAGTGCTGGAAACACCATATATTTT. Encoded protein: CASSAGNTIYF.

The chain recombines TRBV5-1 with TRBJ2-3; 10 positions agree with TRBD2. CDR3 length equals 15 residues. Germline assignment: CDR1 SGHRS and CDR2 YFSETQ. Trimming at V came to 3 bases and at J to 4 bases, leaving 5 bases not matched to a gene. The CDR3 nucleotides read TGCGCCAGCAGCTCCCTTGGGACTAGCGCAGATACGCAGTATTTT. The encoded protein is CASSSLGTSADTQYF.

J is TRBJ2-2 and V is TRBV6-5; D is unclear. In germline, CDR1 is MNHEY, CDR2 SVGAGI. The CDR3 totals 14 residues. Trimming left V 2 bases short and J 2 bases short, with 6 bases between. The CDR3 DNA is TGTGCCAGCAGTTACAGCCGAAACACCGGGGAGCTGTTTTTT. It specifies CASSYSRNTGELFF.

The CDR3 DNA follows: TGCAGCGTTGACCGGGACACCCCACTGTCCCAGTACTTC. Translation: CSVDRDTPLSQYF. The gene calls are TRBV29-1 and TRBJ2-5, with D possibly being TRBD1 (6 bases). The germline gives CDR1 SQVTM, CDR2 ANQGSEA. The CDR3 extends over 13 amino acids. V dropped 3 bases and J dropped 9 bases, with 17 bases sitting between them. Full variable domain (remainder filled in from reference TRBV29-1 and TRBJ2-5): SAVISQKPSRDICQRGTSLTIQCQVDSQVTMMFWYRQQPGQSLTLIATANQGSEATYESGFVIDKFPISRPNLTFSTLTVSNMSPEDSSIYLCSVDRDTPLSQYFGPGTRLLVL.

The chain is built from TRBV18 and TRBJ2-2; D is perhaps TRBD2 (6 bases). V lost 5 bases and J lost 0, with 10 bases in between. The CDR3 contains 15 residues. Germline assignment: CDR1 KGHSH and CDR2 LQKENI. The CDR3, as DNA: TGTGCCAGCTCAGGGCTAGCGTCGAACACCGGGGAGCTGTTTTTT. This codes for CASSGLASNTGELFF.

The rearrangement joins TRBV7-9 to TRBJ2-3; 11 bases align to TRBD2. The germline CDR1 and CDR2 sequences are SEHNR and FQNEAQ (reference sequence). The CDR3 is made up of 15 amino acids. The ends lost 5 bases at V and 4 bases at J; junction bases unmatched: 5. For the CDR3, the DNA is TGTGCCAGCAGCGAAAGACTAGCGGGACCAGATACGCAGTATTTT. This encodes CASSERLAGPDTQYF.

In DNA form, the CDR3 reads TGTGCCAGCAGCCACAGGGTCCACTATGGCTACACCTTC. Translation gives CASSHRVHYGYTF. The chain is built from TRBV21-1 and TRBJ1-2; TRBD1, the table's D call, lacks a check against the DNA. TRBV21-1 is a documented pseudogene. The CDR3 is 13 amino acids.

In its sample, this clonotype was seen a few times. This rearrangement joins TRBV6-4 to TRBJ2-3, with 16 positions matching TRBD2. The germline V gene has CDR1 MRHNA and CDR2 SNTAGT. The CDR3 totals 16 residues. The V segment lost 4 bases and the J segment 6 bases; nucleotides outside the gene matches: 4. CDR3: CASSVGTSGRADTQYF. The DNA for the CDR3 is TGTGCCAGCAGTGTCGGGACTAGCGGGAGGGCGGATACGCAGTATTTT.

The chain combines TRBV5-1 with TRBJ1-5; TRBD1 might be the D (6 bases). CDR1 is SGHRS, CDR2 YFSETQ, per germline. The length of the CDR3 is 15 residues. Trimming removed 2 bases at V and 0 bases at J, with 9 bases between. For the CDR3, the DNA is TGCGCCAGCAGCTTACAGGGTTATAGCAATCAGCCCCAGCATTTT. This sequence encodes CASSLQGYSNQPQHF. The whole variable domain, remainder taken from reference TRBV5-1 and TRBJ1-5, is KAGVTQTPRYLIKTRGQQVTLSCSPISGHRSVSWYQQTPGQGLQFLFEYFSETQRNKGNFPGRFSGRQFSNSRSEMNVSTLELGDSALYLCASSLQGYSNQPQHFGDGTRLSIL.

The chain joins TRBV7-2 to TRBJ2-1; no reliable D call. Trimming stripped 2 bases from V and 3 bases from J, with 8 bases between. From germline, CDR1 is SGHTA and CDR2 FQGNSA. The CDR3 spans 14 residues. Written as DNA, the CDR3 is TGTGCCAGCAGCTTACGTGGGATCTACAATGAGCAGTTCTTC. Translation gives CASSLRGIYNEQFF.

The chain couples TRBV6-5 to TRBJ2-1, with D unresolved. The V gene's germline CDR1 is MNHEY and CDR2 SVGAGI. V was clipped by 0 bases and J by 7 bases, with 7 bases between them. This CDR3 contains 13 residues. In DNA, the CDR3 is TGTGCCAGCAGTTACTCCAGATTAAATGAGCAGTTCTTC. Translation gives CASSYSRLNEQFF.

The gene calls are TRBV10-1 and TRBJ1-5; D gene uncertain. Germline-derived CDR1 and CDR2 are WNHNN and SYGVQD (reference sequence). The CDR3 extends over 15 amino acids. Between the trimmed V and J ends, which lost 3 bases and 8 bases, there was a span of 17 bases. CDR3 amino acids: CASSDSGYPMEPQHF. In DNA form, the CDR3 reads TGCGCCAGCAGTGACTCGGGGTACCCCATGGAGCCCCAGCATTTT.

The chain joins TRBV6-5 to TRBJ2-2; D is uncertain. V was cut by 2 bases and J by 4 bases, with 14 bases left in between. This CDR3 has 16 residues. Germline values: CDR1 MNHEY, CDR2 SVGAGI. CDR3 DNA sequence: TGTGCCAGCAGTTACGACCCCCCTATTACCACCGGGGAGCTGTTTTTT. It is translated as CASSYDPPITTGELFF.

V is TRBV6-1 and J is TRBJ1-2; D may be TRBD1 (5 bases). V gave up 10 bases and J gave up 7 bases, with 16 bases separating them. The length of the CDR3 is 12 residues. Germline values: CDR1 MNHNS, CDR2 SASEGT. The CDR3 DNA reads as TGTGCCATCCAAGACAGAATGGGTGGCTACACCTTC. Its translation is CAIQDRMGGYTF.

This clonotype was observed a single time. This chain uses TRBV7-9 with TRBJ1-1, with D perhaps matching TRBD1 (5 bases). The V end lost 5 bases, the J end lost 8 bases, and 15 bases lay between the germline ends. The CDR3 totals 13 residues. CDR1 and CDR2 (germline): SEHNR, FQNEAQ (reference sequence). CDR3 nucleotides: TGTGCCAGCAGCCTCAGGGAGGGGATAGAAGCTTTCTTT. Encoded protein: CASSLREGIEAFF.

The rearrangement joins TRBV6-2 or TRBV6-3 to TRBJ1-5, with 10 bases lining up with TRBD1. Germline values: CDR1 MNHEY, CDR2 SVGEGT. This CDR3 is built from 14 residues. With V trimmed by 5 bases and J by 7 bases, 5 bases remained unmatched. This CDR3 reads CASSRTGGRQPQHF. The DNA for the CDR3 is TGTGCCAGCAGTCGGACAGGGGGTCGGCAGCCCCAGCATTTT.

This clonotype was counted once. The rearrangement joins TRBV7-2 to TRBJ2-5; either TRBD1 or TRBD2 may fit D (5 bases each). The V end lost 2 bases, the J end lost 5 bases, and 12 bases lay between the germline ends. This CDR3 has 14 residues. Germline-derived CDR1 and CDR2 are SGHTA and FQGNSA. CDR3 loop: CASSLYGAEETQYF. The CDR3 bases are TGTGCCAGCAGCTTATACGGGGCGGAGGAGACCCAGTACTTC.

This clonotype was found a few times. The rearrangement uses TRBV7-9 and TRBJ2-7; 7 positions agree with TRBD1. This CDR3 region has 14 residues. V shed 5 bases and J 7 bases; nucleotides not matched to a gene: 11. Germline-derived CDR1 and CDR2 are SEHNR and FQNEAQ (reference sequence). CDR3 region: CASSGMGQLSEQYF. The DNA for the CDR3 is TGTGCCAGCAGCGGGATGGGACAGTTGTCGGAGCAGTACTTC.

The chain uses TRBV11-1 and TRBJ1-1; D gene uncertain. Trimming removed 2 bases from V and 6 bases from J, with 13 bases in between. Germline CDR1 SGHAT, CDR2 FQDESV (reference sequence). CDR3 length: 14 amino acids. The CDR3 region has the DNA TGTGCCAGCAGCTTAATGGGTCACGGGGCTGAAGCTTTCTTT. It yields the protein CASSLMGHGAEAFF.

The chain recombines TRBV20-1 with TRBJ1-2; the D gene is possibly TRBD1 (5 bases). The V gene lost 5 bases and the J gene lost 0 bases, with 13 bases spanning the gap. The CDR3 covers 14 residues. Germline CDR1 is DFQATT and CDR2 is SNEGSKA (reference sequence). The CDR3 nucleotides read TGCAGTGCTGCCCTTTGGGGCACTAACTATGGCTACACCTTC. Amino acid sequence: CSAALWGTNYGYTF.

This clonotype has just one count. The CDR3 protein is CASSPTSDVGTQYF. DNA for the CDR3: TGTGCCAGCAGCCCCACTTCCGACGTAGGGACCCAGTACTTC. The V and J genes are TRBV7-2 and TRBJ2-5; D gene ambiguous. Trimming left V 5 bases short and J 7 bases short, with 17 bases between. The germline V gene has CDR1 SGHTA and CDR2 FQGNSA. CDR3 size: 14 residues.

The V and J genes are TRBV7-2 and TRBJ2-1, with D tentatively TRBD2 (6 bases). The CDR3 loop spans 16 amino acids. Trimming removed 5 bases from V and 11 bases from J, with 25 bases in between. Per germline, CDR1 SGHTA and CDR2 FQGNSA. The CDR3 region is CASSITFSGPGFKQFF. CDR3 bases: TGTGCCAGCAGCATCACTTTTAGCGGCCCTGGGTTCAAGCAGTTCTTC.

V gene TRBV27 combines with J gene TRBJ2-7; the D is unclear. The CDR3 extends over 13 amino acids. V shed 6 bases and J shed 3 bases, with 12 bases lying between them. Germline assignment: CDR1 MNHEY and CDR2 SMNVEV (reference sequence). The CDR3 loop is CASSPRALYEQYF. CDR3 bases: TGTGCCAGCAGCCCTCGGGCTCTCTACGAGCAGTACTTC.

The J gene is TRBJ2-5, the V gene TRBV2; D gene ambiguous. Germline V gene lookup returns CDR1 SNHLY and CDR2 FYNNEI. The germline V and J ends were trimmed by 8 bases and 3 bases, with 4 bases remaining between them. The CDR3 is made up of 10 amino acids. The CDR3 DNA sequence: TGTGCCAGCTTCAAAGAGACCCAGTACTTC. Protein product: CASFKETQYF.